The clone carrying this T cell receptor beta chain was recorded at least ten times. Its target is not known. Those with hyperthyroidism were 18 to 65 years old, newly diagnosed, and ill for under 2 months. Uncontrolled infection, other autoimmune disease, pregnancy or lactation barred patients from enrollment. For the diagnoses, clinical symptoms, serum thyroxine and TRAb, thyroid ultrasound and orbital computed tomography were used. CDR3 length: 15 amino acids. V dropped 8 bases and J dropped 0 bases, with 17 bases sitting between them. Germline lookup yields CDR1 SGHVS and CDR2 FQNEAQ. RNA transcripts served as the template for amplifying TCR beta CDR3 regions. The HTBI primer set served for first-round RT-PCR of the TCR CDR3. TCRdb recomputed calls from the multiplex PCR reads with MiXCR, one row per CDR3 protein. The sample lists 300,000 to 450,000 distinct CDR3 sequences; around 14% were seen once.

This entry belongs to a study of T cells in Graves' hyperthyroidism and ophthalmopathy. Findings of the study overall: Blood also carried most thyroid clonotypes expanded above 0.001.

The chain recombines TRBV7-8 with TRBJ2-7, with a weak D call TRBD2 (6 bases). The sequence derives from a woman between 18 and 29 years old with Graves' hyperthyroidism that later progressed to Graves' ophthalmopathy. Sequenced material: blood. CDR3 nucleotide sequence: TGTGCCAGCGGACGCGCCGGAGGGACCTCCTACGAGCAGTACTTC. It codes for CASGRAGGTSYEQYF. Variable domain in full (rest from reference TRBV7-8 and TRBJ2-7): GAGVSQSPRYKVAKRGQDVALRCDPISGHVSLFWYQQALGQGPEFLTYFQNEAQLDKSGLPSDRFFAERPEGSVSTLKIQRTQQEDSAVYLCASGRAGGTSYEQYFGPGTRLTVT.